The sample holds many counts of the clone carrying this T cell receptor (beta chain). Its matching antigen is unknown. This sample was included in a study of T-cell reconstitution after alpha-beta-depleted transplantation in children. Unique molecular identifiers were incorporated during preparation of the TCRbeta library. Via MiXCR, TCRdb re-called the PCR reads, giving one row per CDR3 protein. The data hold over 200,000 distinct CDR3 sequences, with about a tenth observed a single time. Looked up from germline, CDR1 is SGHRS and CDR2 is YFSETQ. CDR3 length: 15 amino acids. Trimming cost V 2 bases and J 1 base, with 12 bases left between them. Points from the study as a whole: Reportedly, only several hundred clones from non-depleted graft cells drove alpha-beta T-cell counts at about two months. After one year, T-cell counts and TCRbeta diversity mostly came from new T cells.

V and J are TRBV5-1 and TRBJ1-1, with D perhaps matching TRBD1 (5 bases). This specimen was PBMCs, taken before TCRalphabeta/CD19-depleted stem cell transplant. The TCR was taken from a child under three years old with acute myeloid leukemia, due to receive a stem cell transplant. This chain's CDR3 is CASSFTGSPNTEAFF. Here the CDR3 DNA reads TGCGCCAGCAGCTTTACAGGTTCCCCGAACACTGAAGCTTTCTTT.